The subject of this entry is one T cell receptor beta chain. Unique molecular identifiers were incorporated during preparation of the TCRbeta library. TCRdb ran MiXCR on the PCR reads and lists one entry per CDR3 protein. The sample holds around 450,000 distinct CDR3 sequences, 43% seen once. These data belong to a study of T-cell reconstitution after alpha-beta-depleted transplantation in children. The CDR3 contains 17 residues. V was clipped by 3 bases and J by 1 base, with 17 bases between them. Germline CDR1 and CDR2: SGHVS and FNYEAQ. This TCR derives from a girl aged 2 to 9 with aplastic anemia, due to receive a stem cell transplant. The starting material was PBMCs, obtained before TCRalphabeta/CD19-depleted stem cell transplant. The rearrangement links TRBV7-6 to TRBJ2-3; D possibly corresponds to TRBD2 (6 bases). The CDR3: CASSFNRAGLGTDTQYF. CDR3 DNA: TGTGCCAGCAGCTTCAATCGGGCGGGATTGGGCACAGATACGCAGTATTTT. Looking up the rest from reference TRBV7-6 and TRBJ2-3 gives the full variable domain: GAGVSQSPRYKVTKRGQDVALRCDPISGHVSLYWYRQALGQGPEFLTYFNYEAQQDKSGLPNDRFSAERPEGSISTLTIQRTEQRDSAMYRCASSFNRAGLGTDTQYFGPGTRLTVL.